Listed below are T cell receptor beta chains from one sample, sequenced in a study of naive and memory T cell subsets. MiXCR was run by TCRdb on the 5' RACE reads, yielding one entry per CDR3 protein. The sample gives tens of thousands of distinct CDR3 sequences, about 7.2% of which show up once; over 7.5% is in the top ten. All receptors come from a male donor in good health. Both conserved end residues are trimmed from each CDR3. Fields, in order: V gene, CDR3 protein.

>TRBV2
ASSTFGLWNEQF
>TRBV28
ASSLGGKSSYEQY
>TRBV5-1
ASSLSQAGANVLT
>TRBV27
ASSLSPRQRGLGYTEAF
>TRBV2
ASSDGNQETQY
>TRBV3-1
ASSPTLQGIGELF
>TRBV6-1
ASSVDPYSNQPQH
>TRBV20-1
SARIGTNYGYT
>TRBV27
ASSLRGSLAKNIQY
>TRBV27
ASSLEGATNQPQH
>TRBV19
ASSKTGQGLYSNQPQH
>TRBV19
ASSSLRDLDEQY
>TRBV29-1
SVRPAGSQETQY
>TRBV2
ASRRREQY
>TRBV15
ATRQGASDTQY
>TRBV4-1
ASSQGPGLEGYGYT
>TRBV7-7
ASSPGTSGTEQF
>TRBV3-1
ASSLLGTGGSGLY
>TRBV20-1
SARDRLLNTEAF
>TRBV7-6
ASSLGGDEQF
>TRBV21-1
ATPRENTEAF
>TRBV3-1
ASSPQVDVEAF
>TRBV19
ASSIDGGQNEAF
>TRBV18
ASSPDEGTGGSTDTQY
>TRBV6-2/TRBV6-3
ASSYDLGALQETQY
>TRBV6-6
ASSSGQGIGELF
>TRBV6-1
ASSDSPGTGVFASSYNEQF
>TRBV6-1
ASTGGGTNTGELF
>TRBV2
ASSVQGFHEQF
>TRBV27
ASSGYGQESTDTQY
>TRBV20-1
SARDRDSSTGELF
>TRBV3-1
ASSQKAGSLNEQF
>TRBV5-6
ASSFRGLGPNEQF
>TRBV6-1
ASSEGQGATNEKLF
>TRBV5-1
ASSLGRSNTGELF
>TRBV3-1
ASSRSNYEQY
>TRBV10-3
AMGGMNTEAF
>TRBV20-1
SATPVVGAVGGYT
>TRBV12-3/TRBV12-4
ASRRGHSTGELF
>TRBV29-1
SVGAFQETQY
>TRBV10-3
AISESTGQETQY
>TRBV29-1
SVDGGADTEAF
>TRBV2
ASNEVGAGNEQF
>TRBV20-1
SAKSGGAEETQY